The entry below gives a single T cell receptor beta chain sequence along with its context. The antigen is not known. This sample also contains other DNA sequences that code for the same CDR3. The V and J ends lost 5 bases and 1 base respectively, with 9 bases between them. Germline V lookup: CDR1 SEHNR, CDR2 FQNEAQ (reference sequence). The CDR3 extends over 13 amino acids. Profiled with immunoSEQ multiplex PCR; TCRdb holds only in-frame clones, not every one. The table shows 100,000 or so clones, with more than 85% occurring only once. The sample belongs to a study of graft-versus-host responses after intestinal transplantation. Study outcomes and limitations: GvH clones were found in recipient marrow; some appeared first in ileum or blood. Allografts of one patient group, those with graft-donor T cell macrochimerism, had high graft-versus-host to host-versus-graft clonal ratios.

The specimen was unstimulated CD8+ T cells sorted from spleen or lymph node cells, collected before intestinal transplant. The chain joins TRBV7-9 to TRBJ2-7; a possible D gene is TRBD2 (5 bases). The sequence was obtained from a human donor who received an intestinal transplant. Written as DNA, the CDR3 is TGTGCCAGCAGCCCAACGGGGTCCTACGAGCAGTACTTC. Protein product: CASSPTGSYEQYF.